This TCR beta chain was recorded in a study of blood T cell repertoires in COVID-19 (dated by TCRdb to the early 2020s). Looking at the study overall: Samples covering the acute and convalescent phases of COVID-19 were provided by collaborators in the United States, Italy and Spain. Where HLA class I and class II types were available, the types were taken from metadata supplied by the sample provider, not from assay-based typing. The repertoires were made available in a free public database intended to serve as a resource for research on the immune response to SARS-CoV-2. A de-identified subject ID, COVID-19 status, age in years and sex were almost always included in the sample metadata. Subjects who had been exposed to COVID-19, were actively infected with it, or had recovered from it provided the deeply sampled blood TCRbeta repertoires that made up the dataset. The material from the prospective study consisted of cDNA or gDNA derived from T cells, B-cell-depleted T cells, or PBMCs. The samples were drawn from the first 160 participants of the ongoing ImmuneRACE study and from roughly 1,300 subjects provided by 6 global collaborators. Here is what the overall study found, with its caveats: Clinical and demographic metadata were provided uncurated, with the amount varying by source and participant.

The immunoSEQ Assay, a bias-controlled multiplex PCR, was used to amplify TCRbeta CDR3 regions from genomic DNA. The original pipeline was this. The number of nucleated cells in each sample was estimated by amplification of reference gene primers within the assay. Sequence reads were collapsed and filtered to measure the absolute abundance of every unique TCRbeta CDR3 rearrangement. Productive Simpson clonality was computed per sample as the square root of Simpson's diversity index over productive rearrangements. The immuneACCESS repertoire file appears here via TCRdb, limited to in-frame rearrangements. These files lack a portion of the clones; in checked studies, under half of the deficit traces to unresolved V genes, and the cause of the others is not known. That table is the source of V, J and clone size, and D and trimming were worked out from the DNA. The sample table records some 200,000 clones; around 80% of these occur just once. Of the sample, around 12% is held by the ten largest clones.

Collaborating institutions collected whole blood in K2EDTA tubes following their own protocols. Collaborator samples were shipped for TCRbeta analysis as frozen whole blood, isolated PBMCs, or DNA extracted from either sample type. V and J lose 3 bases and 10 bases, and a span of 12 bases separates them. Inclusive of the bounding cysteine and phenylalanine, the CDR3 is 12 residues long. The only DNA kept is the CDR3, 36 bases in frame from the first base. From the germline V gene, CDR1 is SGHVS and CDR2 is FQNEAQ. In regard to this clone: The antigen it binds to is not known. No base quality values were provided; no much bigger clone lies one nucleotide off.

This receptor was obtained from a woman in her 40s with acute or convalescent COVID-19. The sequence is built from TRBV7-8 and TRBJ1-1; tentative D gene TRBD1, with 5 bases matching. Material: peripheral blood. CDR3 region: CASSFNSQGAFF. The DNA reads TGTGCCAGCAGCTTTAATTCGCAGGGAGCTTTCTTT.